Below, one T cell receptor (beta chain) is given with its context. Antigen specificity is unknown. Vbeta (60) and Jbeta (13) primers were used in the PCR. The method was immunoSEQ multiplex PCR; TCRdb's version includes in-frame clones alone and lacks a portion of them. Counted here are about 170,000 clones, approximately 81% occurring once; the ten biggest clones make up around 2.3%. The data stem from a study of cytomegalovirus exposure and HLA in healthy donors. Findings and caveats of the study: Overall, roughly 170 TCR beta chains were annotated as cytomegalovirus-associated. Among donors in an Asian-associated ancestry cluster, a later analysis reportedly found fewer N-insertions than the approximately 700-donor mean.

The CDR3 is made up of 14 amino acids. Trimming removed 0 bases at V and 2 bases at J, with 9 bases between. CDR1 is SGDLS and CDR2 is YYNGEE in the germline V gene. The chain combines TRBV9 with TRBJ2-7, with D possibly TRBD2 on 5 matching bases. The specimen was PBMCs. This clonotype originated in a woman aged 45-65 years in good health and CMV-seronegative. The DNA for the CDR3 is TGTGCCAGCAGCGTAGCCGGGGATCCCTACGAGCAGTACTTC. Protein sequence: CASSVAGDPYEQYF. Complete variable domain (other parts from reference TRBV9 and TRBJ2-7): DSGVTQTPKHLITATGQRVTLRCSPRSGDLSVYWYQQSLDQGLQFLIQYYNGEERAKGNILERFSAQQFPDLHSELNLSSLELGDSALYFCASSVAGDPYEQYFGPGTRLTVT.